Listed here is a single T cell receptor (beta chain). Its target is not known. V dropped 4 bases and J dropped 4 bases, with 7 bases sitting between them. CDR1 SQVTM and CDR2 ANQGSEA come from the germline V gene. This CDR3 has 11 amino acids. The time point here: new active TB diagnosis, blood taken before or within 7 days of starting treatment. Method: immunoSEQ multiplex PCR; TCRdb's copy keeps in-frame clones and lacks some. This table holds about 49,000 clones, around 96% found once. This sample is part of a study of T cells in tuberculosis. Study-wide results and caveats: Active tuberculosis TCR-alpha repertoires lay closer to GMM-specific TCRs than IGRA-negative controls, suggesting clonal expansion.

Sequenced material: PBMCs, taken at tuberculosis diagnosis. This sequence joins TRBV29-1 and TRBJ1-2; D not resolved. The sequence was obtained from an adult with tuberculosis. The CDR3 loop reads CSVVEAYGYTF. CDR3 bases: TGCAGCGTTGTAGAGGCCTATGGCTACACCTTC. The whole variable domain, filled in from reference TRBV29-1 and TRBJ1-2, reads SAVISQKPSRDICQRGTSLTIQCQVDSQVTMMFWYRQQPGQSLTLIATANQGSEATYESGFVIDKFPISRPNLTFSTLTVSNMSPEDSSIYLCSVVEAYGYTFGSGTRLTVV.